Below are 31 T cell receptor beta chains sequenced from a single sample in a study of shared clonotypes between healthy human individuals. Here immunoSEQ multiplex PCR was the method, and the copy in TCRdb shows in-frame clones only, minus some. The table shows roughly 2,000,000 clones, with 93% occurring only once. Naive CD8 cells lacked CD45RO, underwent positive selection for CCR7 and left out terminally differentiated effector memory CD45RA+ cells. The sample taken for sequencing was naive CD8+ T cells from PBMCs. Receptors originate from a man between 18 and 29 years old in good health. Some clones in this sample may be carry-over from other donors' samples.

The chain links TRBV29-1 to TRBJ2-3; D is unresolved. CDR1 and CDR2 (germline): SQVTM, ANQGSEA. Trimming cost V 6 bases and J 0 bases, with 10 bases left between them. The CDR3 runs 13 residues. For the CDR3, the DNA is TGCAGCGTCCCAAGGCCTAGCACAGATACGCAGTATTTT. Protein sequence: CSVPRPSTDTQYF.

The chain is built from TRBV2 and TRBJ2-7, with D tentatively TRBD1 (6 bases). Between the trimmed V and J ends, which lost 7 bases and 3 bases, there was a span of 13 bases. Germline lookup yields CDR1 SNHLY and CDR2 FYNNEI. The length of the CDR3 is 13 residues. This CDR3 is CASNYRESYEQYF. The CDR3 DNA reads TGTGCCAGCAATTACAGGGAGAGCTACGAGCAGTACTTC.

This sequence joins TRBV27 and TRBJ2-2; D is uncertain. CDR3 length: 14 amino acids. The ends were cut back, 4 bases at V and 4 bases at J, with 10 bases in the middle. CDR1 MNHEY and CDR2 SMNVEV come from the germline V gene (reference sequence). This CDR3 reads CASSYGGLTGELFF. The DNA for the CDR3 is TGTGCCAGCAGTTACGGTGGGCTCACCGGGGAGCTGTTTTTT.

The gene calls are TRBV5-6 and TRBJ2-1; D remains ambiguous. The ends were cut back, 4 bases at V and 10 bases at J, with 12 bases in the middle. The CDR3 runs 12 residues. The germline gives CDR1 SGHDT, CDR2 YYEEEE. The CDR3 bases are TGTGCCAGCAGCGGATACGGGTCGGAGCAGTTCTTC. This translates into CASSGYGSEQFF.

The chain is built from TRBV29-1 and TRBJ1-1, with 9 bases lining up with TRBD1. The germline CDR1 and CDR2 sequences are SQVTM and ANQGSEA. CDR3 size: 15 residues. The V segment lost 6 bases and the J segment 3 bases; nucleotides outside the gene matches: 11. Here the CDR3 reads CSVLGGQGGDTEAFF. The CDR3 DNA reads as TGCAGCGTCCTAGGGGGACAGGGCGGTGACACTGAAGCTTTCTTT.

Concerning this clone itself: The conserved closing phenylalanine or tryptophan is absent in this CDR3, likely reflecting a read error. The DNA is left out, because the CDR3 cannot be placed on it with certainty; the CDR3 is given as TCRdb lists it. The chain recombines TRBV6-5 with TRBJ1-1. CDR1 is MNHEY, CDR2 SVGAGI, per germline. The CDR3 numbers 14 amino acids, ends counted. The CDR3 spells CASRPMAGAPETLL.

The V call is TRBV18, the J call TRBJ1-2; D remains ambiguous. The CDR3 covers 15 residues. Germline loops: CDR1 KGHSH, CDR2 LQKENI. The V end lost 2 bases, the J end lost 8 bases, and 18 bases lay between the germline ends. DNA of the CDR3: TGTGCCAGCTCACCAGGTGCTGGGGTCCATCGAGGCTACACCTTC. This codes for CASSPGAGVHRGYTF.

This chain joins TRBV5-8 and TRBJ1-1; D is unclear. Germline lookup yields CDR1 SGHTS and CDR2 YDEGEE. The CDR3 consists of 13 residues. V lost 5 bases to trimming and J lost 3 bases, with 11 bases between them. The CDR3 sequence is CASSLTLYTEAFF. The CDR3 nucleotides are TGTGCCAGCAGTCTGACCCTCTACACTGAAGCTTTCTTT. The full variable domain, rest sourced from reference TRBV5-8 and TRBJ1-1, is EAGVTQSPTHLIKTRGQQATLRCSPISGHTSVYWYQQALGLGLQFLLWYDEGEERNRGNFPPRFSGRQFPNYSSELNVNALELEDSALYLCASSLTLYTEAFFGQGTRLTVV.

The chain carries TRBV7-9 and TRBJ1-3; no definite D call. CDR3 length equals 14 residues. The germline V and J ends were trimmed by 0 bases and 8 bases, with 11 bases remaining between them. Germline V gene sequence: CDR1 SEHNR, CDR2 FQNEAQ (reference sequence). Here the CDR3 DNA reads TGTGCCAGCAGCTTAGCAAAGGTTGGGCACACCATATATTTT. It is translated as CASSLAKVGHTIYF.

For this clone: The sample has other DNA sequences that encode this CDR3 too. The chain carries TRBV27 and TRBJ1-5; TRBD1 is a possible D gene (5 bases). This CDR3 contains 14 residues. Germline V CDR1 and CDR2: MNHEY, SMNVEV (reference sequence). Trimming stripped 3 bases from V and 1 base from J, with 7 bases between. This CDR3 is CASSFRDSNQPQHF. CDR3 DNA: TGTGCCAGCAGTTTTAGGGACAGCAATCAGCCCCAGCATTTT.

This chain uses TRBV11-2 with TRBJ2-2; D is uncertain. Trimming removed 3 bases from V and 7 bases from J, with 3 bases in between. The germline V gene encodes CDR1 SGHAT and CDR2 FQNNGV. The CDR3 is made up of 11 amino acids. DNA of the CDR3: TGTGCCAGCAGCTTGTACGGGGAGCTGTTTTTT. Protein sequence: CASSLYGELFF.

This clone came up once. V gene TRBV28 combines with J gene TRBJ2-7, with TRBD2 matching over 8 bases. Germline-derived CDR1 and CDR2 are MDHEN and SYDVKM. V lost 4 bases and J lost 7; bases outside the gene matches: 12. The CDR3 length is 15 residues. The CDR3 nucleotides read TGTGCCAGCAGTTGGGCGGGACTAGTAGGCGTAGAGCAGTACTTC. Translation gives CASSWAGLVGVEQYF.

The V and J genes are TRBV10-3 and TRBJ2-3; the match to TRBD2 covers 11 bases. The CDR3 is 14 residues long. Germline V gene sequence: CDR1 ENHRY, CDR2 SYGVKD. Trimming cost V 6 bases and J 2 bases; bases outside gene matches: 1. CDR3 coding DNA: TGTGCCATCAGACTAGCGGGAGCCACAGATACGCAGTATTTT. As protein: CAIRLAGATDTQYF.

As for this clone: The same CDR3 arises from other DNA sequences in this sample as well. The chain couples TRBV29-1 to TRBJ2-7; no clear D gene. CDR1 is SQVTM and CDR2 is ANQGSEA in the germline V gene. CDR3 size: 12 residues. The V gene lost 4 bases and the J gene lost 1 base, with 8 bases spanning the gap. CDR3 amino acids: CSVVWGSYEQYF. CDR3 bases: TGCAGCGTTGTCTGGGGTTCCTACGAGCAGTACTTC.

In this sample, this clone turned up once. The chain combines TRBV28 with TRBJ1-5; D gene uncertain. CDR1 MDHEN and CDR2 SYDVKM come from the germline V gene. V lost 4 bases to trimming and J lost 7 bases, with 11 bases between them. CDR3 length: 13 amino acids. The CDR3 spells CASSYLQGQPQHF. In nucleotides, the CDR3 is TGTGCCAGCAGTTACCTCCAAGGCCAGCCCCAGCATTTT.

DNA of the CDR3: TGTGCCAGCAGCTTAAGTGGACAGGGTGGCCACGAGCAGTACTTC. It is translated as CASSLSGQGGHEQYF. The genes are TRBV7-2 and TRBJ2-7, with 8 bases that match TRBD1. This CDR3 has 15 amino acids. Trimming took 2 bases from V and 5 from J; bases not matched to a gene: 8. The germline V gene encodes CDR1 SGHTA and CDR2 FQGNSA.

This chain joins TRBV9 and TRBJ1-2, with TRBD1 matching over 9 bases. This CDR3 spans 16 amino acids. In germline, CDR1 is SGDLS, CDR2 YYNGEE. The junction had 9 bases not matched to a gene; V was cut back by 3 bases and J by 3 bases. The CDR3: CASSGVKGQGDYGYTF. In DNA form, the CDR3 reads TGTGCCAGCAGCGGAGTAAAGGGACAGGGAGACTATGGCTACACCTTC.

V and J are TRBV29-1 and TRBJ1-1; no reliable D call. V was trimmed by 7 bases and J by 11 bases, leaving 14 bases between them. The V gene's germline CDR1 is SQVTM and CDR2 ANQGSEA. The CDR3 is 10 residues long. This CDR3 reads CSAGRDMAFF. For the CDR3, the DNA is TGCAGCGCAGGACGGGATATGGCTTTCTTT.

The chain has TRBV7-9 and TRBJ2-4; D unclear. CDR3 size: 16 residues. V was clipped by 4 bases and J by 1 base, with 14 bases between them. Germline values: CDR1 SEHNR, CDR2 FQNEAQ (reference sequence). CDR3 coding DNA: TGTGCCAGCAGCTCCATGCAGGTCGAGGCCAAAAACATTCAGTACTTC. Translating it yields CASSSMQVEAKNIQYF.

CDR3 DNA sequence: TGTGCCAGCAGAGGACCGAACACTGAAGCTTTCTTT. Protein product: CASRGPNTEAFF. This chain links TRBV27 with TRBJ1-1; D call uncertain. Trimming pared 6 bases from V and 1 base from J, leaving 6 bases between. Germline loops: CDR1 MNHEY, CDR2 SMNVEV (reference sequence). The CDR3 length is 12 residues.

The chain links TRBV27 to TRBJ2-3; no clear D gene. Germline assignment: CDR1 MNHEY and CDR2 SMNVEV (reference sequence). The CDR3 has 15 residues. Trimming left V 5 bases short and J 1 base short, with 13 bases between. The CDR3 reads CASSTLRSGTDTQYF. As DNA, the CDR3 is TGTGCCAGCAGTACCTTGAGATCTGGCACAGATACGCAGTATTTT.

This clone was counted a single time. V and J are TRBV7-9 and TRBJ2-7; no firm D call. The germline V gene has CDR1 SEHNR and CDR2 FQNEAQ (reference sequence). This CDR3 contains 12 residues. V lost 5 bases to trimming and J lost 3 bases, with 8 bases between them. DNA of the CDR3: TGTGCCAGCAGCCGTATCAGCTACGAGCAGTACTTC. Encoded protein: CASSRISYEQYF. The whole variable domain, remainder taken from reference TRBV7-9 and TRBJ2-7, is DTGVSQNPRHKITKRGQNVTFRCDPISEHNRLYWYRQTLGQGPEFLTYFQNEAQLEKSRLLSDRFSAERPKGSFSTLEIQRTEQGDSAMYLCASSRISYEQYFGPGTRLTVT.

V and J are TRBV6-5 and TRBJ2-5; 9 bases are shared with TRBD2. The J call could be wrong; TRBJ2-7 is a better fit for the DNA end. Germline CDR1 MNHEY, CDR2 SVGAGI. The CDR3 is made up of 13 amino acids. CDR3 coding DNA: TGTGCCAGCAGTGCTAGCGGGATGTACGAGCAGTACTTC. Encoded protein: CASSASGMYEQYF.

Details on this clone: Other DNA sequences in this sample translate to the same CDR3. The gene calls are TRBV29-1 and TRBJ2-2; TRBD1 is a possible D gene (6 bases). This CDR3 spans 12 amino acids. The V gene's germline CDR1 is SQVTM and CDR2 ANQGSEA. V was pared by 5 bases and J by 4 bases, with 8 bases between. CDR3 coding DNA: TGCAGCGTTACAGGGTCCACCGGGGAGCTGTTTTTT. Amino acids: CSVTGSTGELFF.

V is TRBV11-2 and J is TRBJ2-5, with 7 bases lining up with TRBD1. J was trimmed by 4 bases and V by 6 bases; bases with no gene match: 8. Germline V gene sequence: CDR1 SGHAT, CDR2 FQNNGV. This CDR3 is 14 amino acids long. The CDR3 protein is CASRLDRVGETQYF. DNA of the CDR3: TGTGCCAGCAGACTAGACAGGGTAGGAGAGACCCAGTACTTC.

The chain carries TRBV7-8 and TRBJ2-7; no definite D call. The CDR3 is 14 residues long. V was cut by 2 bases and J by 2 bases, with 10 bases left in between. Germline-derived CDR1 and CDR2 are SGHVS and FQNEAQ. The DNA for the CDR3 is TGTGCCAGCAGCTTACCCCAAAAGACCTACGAGCAGTACTTC. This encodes CASSLPQKTYEQYF.

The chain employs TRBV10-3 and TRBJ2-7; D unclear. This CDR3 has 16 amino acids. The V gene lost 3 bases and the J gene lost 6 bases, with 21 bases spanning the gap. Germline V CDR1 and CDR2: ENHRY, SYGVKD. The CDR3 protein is CAISDLGEDRSPEQYF. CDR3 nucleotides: TGTGCCATCAGTGATCTCGGAGAAGATCGCTCCCCCGAGCAGTACTTC.

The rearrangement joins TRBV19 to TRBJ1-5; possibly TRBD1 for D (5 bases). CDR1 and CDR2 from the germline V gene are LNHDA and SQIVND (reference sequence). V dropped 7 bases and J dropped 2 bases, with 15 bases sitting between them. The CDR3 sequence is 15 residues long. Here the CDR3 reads CASTTDTLGNQPQHF. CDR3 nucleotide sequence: TGTGCCAGTACCACGGACACTTTGGGCAATCAGCCCCAGCATTTT.

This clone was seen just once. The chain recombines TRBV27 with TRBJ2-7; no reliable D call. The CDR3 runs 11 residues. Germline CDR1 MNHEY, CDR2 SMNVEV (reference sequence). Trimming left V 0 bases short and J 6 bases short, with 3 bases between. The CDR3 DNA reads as TGTGCCAGCAGTTTATCGCTCGAGCAGTACTTC. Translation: CASSLSLEQYF.

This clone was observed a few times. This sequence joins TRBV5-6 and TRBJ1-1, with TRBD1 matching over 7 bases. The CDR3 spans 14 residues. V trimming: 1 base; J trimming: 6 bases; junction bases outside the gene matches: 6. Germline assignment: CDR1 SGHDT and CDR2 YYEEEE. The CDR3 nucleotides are TGTGCCAGCAGCTTGATGACAGGGAGCGCTGAAGCTTTCTTT. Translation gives CASSLMTGSAEAFF.

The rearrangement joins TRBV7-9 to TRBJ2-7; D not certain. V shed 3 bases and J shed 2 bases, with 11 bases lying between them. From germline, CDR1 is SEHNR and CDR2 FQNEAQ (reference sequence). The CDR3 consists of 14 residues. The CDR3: CASSFRHQPYEQYF. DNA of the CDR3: TGTGCCAGCAGCTTCAGACACCAACCCTACGAGCAGTACTTC.